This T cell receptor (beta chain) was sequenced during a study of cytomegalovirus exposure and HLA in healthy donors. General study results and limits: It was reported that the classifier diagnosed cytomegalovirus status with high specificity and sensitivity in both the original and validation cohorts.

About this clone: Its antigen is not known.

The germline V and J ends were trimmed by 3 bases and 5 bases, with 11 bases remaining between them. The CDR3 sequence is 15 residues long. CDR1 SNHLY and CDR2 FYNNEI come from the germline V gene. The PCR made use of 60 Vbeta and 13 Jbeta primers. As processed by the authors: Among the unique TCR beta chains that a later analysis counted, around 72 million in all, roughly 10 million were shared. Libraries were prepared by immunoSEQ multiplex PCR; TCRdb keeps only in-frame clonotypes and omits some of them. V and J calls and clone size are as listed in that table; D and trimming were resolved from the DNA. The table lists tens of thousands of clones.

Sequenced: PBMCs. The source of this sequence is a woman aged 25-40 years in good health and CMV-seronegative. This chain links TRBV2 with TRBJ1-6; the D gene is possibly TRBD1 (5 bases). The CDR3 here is CASSEYGQDNSPLHF. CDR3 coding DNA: TGTGCCAGCAGTGAGTACGGACAAGATAATTCACCCCTCCACTTT.